This TCR beta chain was obtained from a study of T cell repertoires in cytomegalovirus infection. Looking at the study overall: Recently identified HLA-C-restricted CMV epitopes were among the peptides used. Indications came from public TCR beta signatures; they pointed to CMV infection and to a matching HLA type.

The CDR3 is 14 amino acids. V dropped 3 bases and J dropped 4; count of bases not matched to a gene: 4. Comments on this clonotype: Its target is unknown.

Using its own MiXCR run on the reads, TCRdb lists one record per CDR3 protein. Of 400,000 to 600,000 distinct CDR3 sequences listed, 40% to 50% are singletons. The source of this sequence is a human donor in good health (CMV status not recorded). Some clones in this sample may be carry-over from other donors' samples. The J gene is TRBJ2-3, the V gene TRBV12-3 or TRBV12-4, with TRBD2 matching over 7 bases. The specimen comprised cultured PBMCs, sampled from culture after CMV antigen stimulation. The CDR3 DNA reads TGTGCCAGCAGTTTTTCGGCGGGAGCAGATACGCAGTATTTT. This gives the protein CASSFSAGADTQYF.